Listed below are T cell receptor beta chains from one sample, sequenced in a study of blood T cell repertoires in COVID-19. The repertoire was sequenced with immunoSEQ multiplex PCR; TCRdb's copy has only in-frame clones and lacks some. This sample has under 300,000 clones, with 86% found just once. Sequencing was done on a sample of peripheral blood. All receptors come from a man between 18 and 35 years old with active or convalescent COVID-19. Each CDR3 is given with its conserved first and last residue. The D gene is left open where the match is weak. The listing skips clone size in some rows; elsewhere it reads once, few, many or a size class.

clone_size d_call j_call v_call cdr3_nt cdr3_aa
NA NA TRBJ2-2 TRBV10-3 TGTGCCATCAGTCTTGGGACAAGTATTGCCCGGGAGCTGTTTTTT CAISLGTSIARELFF
once NA TRBJ1-2 TRBV5-1 TGCGCCAGCAGCTTGGCAGGGTCTAACTATGGCTACACCTTC CASSLAGSNYGYTF
once TRBD1 TRBJ2-7 TRBV6-2/TRBV6-3 TGTGCCAGCAGTTACCGACTCGGACAGGGGCATTCCTACGAGCAGTACTTC CASSYRLGQGHSYEQYF
NA NA TRBJ2-1 TRBV7-9 TGTGCCAGCAGCTTAGCTCGGGAGCAGTTCTTC CASSLAREQFF
once NA TRBJ1-3 TRBV7-6 TGTGCCAGCAGCTCATTTTCGAGAGGGGGTTCTGGAAACACCATATATTTT CASSSFSRGGSGNTIYF
NA NA TRBJ2-7 TRBV18 TGTGCCAGCTCACCACAGGGACACGATTACGAGCAGTACTTC CASSPQGHDYEQYF
NA NA TRBJ1-1 TRBV6-1 TGTGCCAGCAGTGCCCCGCGGAGGGGCGGCATGAACACTGAAGCTTTCTTT CASSAPRRGGMNTEAFF
once TRBD1 TRBJ2-1 TRBV15 TGTGCCACCAGATTCGGTCGGGACAGGAGATACAATGAGCAGTTCTTC CATRFGRDRRYNEQFF
NA NA TRBJ2-7 TRBV12-3/TRBV12-4 TGTGCCAGCAGGCGGACAGTTTACTACGAGCAGTACTTC CASRRTVYYEQYF
NA NA TRBJ1-2 TRBV12-3/TRBV12-4 TGTGCCAGCAGTTGGGATTGGACAGTTGGCTACACCTTC CASSWDWTVGYTF
NA TRBD1 TRBJ2-3 TRBV24-1 TGTGCCACCAGTTTTCGGGACAGAGGCACAGATACGCAGTATTTT CATSFRDRGTDTQYF
NA NA TRBJ2-3 TRBV3-1/TRBV3-2 TGTGCCAGCAGCCAAGAATCATTGAGGGTCTTTGGCACAGATACGCAGTATTTT CASSQESLRVFGTDTQYF
NA TRBD2 TRBJ2-1 TRBV30 TGTGCCTGGAGTGTACTTAGTAGCGGGGACGAGCAGTTCTTC CAWSVLSSGDEQFF
NA NA TRBJ1-1 TRBV28 TGTGCCAGCAGAAATCAGGACACTGAAGCTTTCTTT CASRNQDTEAFF
NA NA TRBJ1-2 TRBV27 TGTGCCAGCAGGTTAGGGGCCGCCAACTATGGCTACACCTTC CASRLGAANYGYTF
NA TRBD1 TRBJ2-7 TRBV7-9 TGTGCCAGCAGCTTTACAGGGGTTTCCTACGAGCAGTACTTC CASSFTGVSYEQYF
NA TRBD2 TRBJ2-7 TRBV5-1 TGCGCCAGCAGCGACCTCGGGCGGGGGGGTCGGCAGTACTTC CASSDLGRGGRQYF